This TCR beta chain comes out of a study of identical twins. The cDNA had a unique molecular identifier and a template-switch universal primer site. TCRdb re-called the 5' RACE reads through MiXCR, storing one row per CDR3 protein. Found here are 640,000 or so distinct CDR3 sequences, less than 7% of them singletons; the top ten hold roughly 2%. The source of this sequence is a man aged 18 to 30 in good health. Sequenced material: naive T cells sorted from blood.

This CDR3 is CASSPIAGGDTDTQYF. The CDR3 nucleotides are TGTGCCAGCTCACCAATAGCGGGAGGCGACACAGATACGCAGTATTTT. The V call is TRBV18, the J call TRBJ2-3, with 10 bases that match TRBD2. J was trimmed by 2 bases and V by 2 bases; bases with no gene match: 4. The CDR3 contains 16 residues. Germline V gene lookup returns CDR1 KGHSH and CDR2 LQKENI. The full variable domain, with the rest looked up from reference TRBV18 and TRBJ2-3, is NAGVMQNPRHLVRRRGQEARLRCSPMKGHSHVYWYRQLPEEGLKFMVYLQKENIIDESGMPKERFSAEFPKEGPSILRIQQVVRGDSAAYFCASSPIAGGDTDTQYFGPGTRLTVL.